Below, one T cell receptor (beta chain) is given with its context. The sample belongs to a study of blood T cell repertoires in COVID-19. This CDR3 is built from 13 residues. Trimming cost V 1 base and J 6 bases; bases outside gene matches: 1. Germline V CDR1 and CDR2: LGHDT, YNNKEL (reference sequence). TCRdb's table, derived via immunoSEQ multiplex PCR, lists solely in-frame clones and lacks some. The sample shows under 300,000 clones, 80% to 90% of them seen only once. Input material: peripheral blood. J is TRBJ2-7 and V is TRBV3-1 (or the pseudogene TRBV3-2); TRBD2 aligns across 9 bases. This receptor was obtained from a man older than 75 with acute or convalescent COVID-19. CDR3 loop: CASSQVTSGEQYF. The CDR3, as DNA: TGTGCCAGCAGCCAAGTGACTAGCGGCGAGCAGTACTTC.